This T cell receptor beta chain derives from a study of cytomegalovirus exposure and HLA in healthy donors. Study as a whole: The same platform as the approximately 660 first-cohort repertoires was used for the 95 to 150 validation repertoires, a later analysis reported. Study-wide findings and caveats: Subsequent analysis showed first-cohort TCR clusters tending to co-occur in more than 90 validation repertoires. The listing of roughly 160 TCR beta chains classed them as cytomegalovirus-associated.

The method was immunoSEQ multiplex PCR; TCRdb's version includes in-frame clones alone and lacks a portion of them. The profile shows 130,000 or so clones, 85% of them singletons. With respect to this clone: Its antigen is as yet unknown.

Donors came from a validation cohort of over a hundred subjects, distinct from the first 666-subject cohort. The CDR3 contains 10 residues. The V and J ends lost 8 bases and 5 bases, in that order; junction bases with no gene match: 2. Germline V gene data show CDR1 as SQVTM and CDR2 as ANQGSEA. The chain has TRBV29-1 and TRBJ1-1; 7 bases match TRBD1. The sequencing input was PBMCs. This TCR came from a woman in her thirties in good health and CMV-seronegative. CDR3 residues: CSPGGTEAFF. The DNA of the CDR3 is TGCAGCCCAGGGGGAACTGAAGCTTTCTTT.